One and the same sample provided the 5 T cell receptor beta chains below, sequenced in a study of shared clonotypes between healthy human individuals. Produced via immunoSEQ multiplex PCR; TCRdb's table is partial and in-frame only. Among roughly 1,500,000 clones, under 99% were seen once, and the ten largest hold roughly 0.42%. Specimen: naive CD4+ T cells sorted from blood. Noted subset: CD45RA+ positively selected. These receptor sequences come from a young man in good health.

CDR3 coding DNA: TGCGCCAGCAGCCAAGGTAGGGGACTACAACTCGAGCAGTACTTC. Protein product: CASSQGRGLQLEQYF. This chain connects TRBV4-3 to TRBJ2-7; 7 bases map to TRBD2. CDR1 and CDR2 from the germline V gene are LGHNA and YSLEER. V gave up 1 base and J gave up 6 bases; unmatched junction bases: 9. The CDR3 is 15 amino acids.

Comment on this clone: Within the sample, other DNA sequences also encode this same CDR3. V is TRBV5-1 and J is TRBJ2-5; no clear D gene. The CDR3 sequence is 13 residues long. Per germline, CDR1 SGHRS and CDR2 YFSETQ. With 4 bases removed from V and 1 base from J, the gap between germline ends came to 8 bases. The CDR3 DNA reads TGCGCCAGCAGCCCAACCCCCCAAGAGACCCAGTACTTC. Translation gives CASSPTPQETQYF. The full variable domain, with the rest looked up from reference TRBV5-1 and TRBJ2-5, is KAGVTQTPRYLIKTRGQQVTLSCSPISGHRSVSWYQQTPGQGLQFLFEYFSETQRNKGNFPGRFSGRQFSNSRSEMNVSTLELGDSALYLCASSPTPQETQYFGPGTRLLVL.

Notes on this clone: Other nucleotide sequences from this sample produce the same CDR3. The chain carries TRBV18 and TRBJ2-5; D remains ambiguous. V lost 3 bases, J lost 2 bases, and 4 bases lay in between. Germline loops: CDR1 KGHSH, CDR2 LQKENI. The CDR3 spans 12 residues. The CDR3 DNA sequence: TGTGCCAGCTCACCCATTCAAGAGACCCAGTACTTC. It encodes CASSPIQETQYF.

This CDR3 is CASGGLNQPQHF. The CDR3, as DNA: TGTGCCAGCGGAGGTCTTAATCAGCCCCAGCATTTT. The rearrangement links TRBV28 to TRBJ1-5; D is unresolved. V was shortened by 8 bases and J by 4 bases, with 9 bases between the two germline ends. Germline CDR1 reads MDHEN; CDR2 reads SYDVKM. The CDR3 has 12 amino acids.

V gene TRBV7-2 combines with J gene TRBJ2-5, with 12 bases aligning to TRBD2. This CDR3 spans 16 amino acids. Germline V gene sequence: CDR1 SGHTA, CDR2 FQGNSA. The trim removed 1 base at V and 9 bases at J, leaving 9 bases unmatched. CDR3 DNA: TGTGCCAGCAGCTTAGATTCGACTAGCGGGAGCGGAGCCCAGTACTTC. Its protein product is CASSLDSTSGSGAQYF.